These 19 T cell receptor beta chains share one sample of origin, sequenced in a study of blood T cell repertoires in COVID-19 (dated by TCRdb to about 2020). The library was generated by the immunoSEQ multiplex PCR assay. This immuneACCESS table, as held by TCRdb, lists in-frame sequences with V and J called but not all clones. Of the missing ones, under half trace to an unresolved V gene in checked studies; the others have no known cause. The sample yields approximately 120,000 clones; around four fifths were counted once. The ten largest clones take up more than 5% of the sample. Sequencing was done on a sample of peripheral blood. These receptors all stem from a man at least 80 years old with active or convalescent COVID-19.

J is TRBJ1-2 and V is TRBV5-4, with 10 bases lining up with TRBD1. Looked up from germline, CDR1 is SGHNT and CDR2 is YYREEE (reference sequence). This CDR3 has 15 residues. The V and J ends lost 3 bases and 1 base, in that order; junction bases with no gene match: 3. The CDR3 sequence is CASSSGTGVNYGYTF. CDR3 sequence (DNA): TGTGCCAGCAGCTCGGGGACAGGGGTTAACTATGGCTACACCTTC.

The chain links TRBV20-1 to TRBJ1-2; D is ambiguous. The V gene lost 5 bases and the J gene lost 8 bases, with 9 bases spanning the gap. The CDR3 is 10 amino acids. Germline assignment: CDR1 DFQATT and CDR2 SNEGSKA (reference sequence). As DNA, the CDR3 is TGCAGTGCTCAATCGGGGGGCTACACCTTC. This translates into CSAQSGGYTF.

The chain links TRBV29-1 to TRBJ2-3; TRBD1 might be the D (5 bases). Between the trimmed V and J ends, which lost 3 bases and 2 bases, there was a span of 9 bases. The CDR3 totals 13 residues. In germline, CDR1 is SQVTM, CDR2 ANQGSEA. The CDR3 is CSVDRDDTDTQYF. The CDR3 DNA reads as TGCAGCGTTGACAGGGATGACACAGATACGCAGTATTTT.

V is TRBV27 and J is TRBJ1-1; TRBD1 is a possible D gene (5 bases). The CDR3 extends over 15 amino acids. Germline CDR1 is MNHEY and CDR2 is SMNVEV (reference sequence). Trimming removed 5 bases from V and 0 bases from J, with 13 bases in between. This CDR3 is CASSVGRTMNTEAFF. For the CDR3, the DNA is TGTGCCAGCAGTGTGGGACGGACTATGAACACTGAAGCTTTCTTT.

The V call is TRBV15, the J call TRBJ2-7; 9 nucleotides align to TRBD1. The germline V gene encodes CDR1 LNHNV and CDR2 YYDKDF (reference sequence). V lost 6 bases and J lost 6; bases outside the gene matches: 9. This CDR3 has 14 residues. The CDR3 DNA reads as TGTGCCACCAGGGGGGGACAGGGTGCATTCGAGCAGTACTTC. This encodes CATRGGQGAFEQYF.

This CDR3 reads CASSLARTGGPTEAFF. DNA of the CDR3: TGTGCCAGCAGCTTAGCCCGGACAGGGGGTCCCACTGAAGCTTTCTTT. This rearrangement joins TRBV7-2 to TRBJ1-1; TRBD1 aligns across 10 bases. This CDR3 spans 16 amino acids. V lost 0 bases to trimming and J lost 4 bases; unmatched junction nucleotides: 5. The germline gives CDR1 SGHTA, CDR2 FQGNSA.

This clone appeared a few times. The chain has TRBV5-6 and TRBJ1-2; 8 nucleotides align to TRBD1. Germline V CDR1 and CDR2: SGHDT, YYEEEE. V lost 2 bases and J lost 8; bases outside the gene matches: 8. This CDR3 region has 14 residues. CDR3 loop: CASSFGQGIYGYTF. The CDR3 coding sequence is TGTGCCAGCAGCTTCGGACAGGGCATCTACGGCTACACCTTC.

The DNA of the CDR3 is TGCAGCGTTGAAGTCCGGGACAGTACCTACGAGCAGTACTTC. Translated, it gives CSVEVRDSTYEQYF. The rearrangement joins TRBV29-1 to TRBJ2-7; 7 positions agree with TRBD1. Trimming removed 1 base from V and 2 bases from J; junction bases left unmatched: 5. CDR1 SQVTM and CDR2 ANQGSEA come from the germline V gene. The CDR3 has 14 amino acids.

The chain is built from TRBV2 and TRBJ1-2, with D perhaps matching TRBD1 (5 bases). The germline V gene encodes CDR1 SNHLY and CDR2 FYNNEI. The CDR3 covers 14 residues. V was shortened by 1 base and J by 1 base, with 7 bases between the two germline ends. CDR3 in amino acids: CASSEERGNYGYTF. The CDR3 DNA reads as TGTGCCAGCAGTGAAGAAAGGGGTAACTATGGCTACACCTTC.

The genes are TRBV15 and TRBJ1-6; 10 nucleotides align to TRBD1. V was pared by 3 bases and J by 10 bases, with 12 bases of the junction left unmatched. The CDR3 is 17 residues long. Germline CDR1 is LNHNV and CDR2 is YYDKDF (reference sequence). For the CDR3, the DNA is TGTGCCACCAGCAGGGGGGGGACAGGGGTTCAAGAATCACCCCTCCACTTT. This translates into CATSRGGTGVQESPLHF.

This chain connects TRBV19 to TRBJ1-6; 7 bases are a match to TRBD1. The CDR3 loop spans 15 amino acids. Germline lookup yields CDR1 LNHDA and CDR2 SQIVND (reference sequence). Trimming took 5 bases from V and 5 from J; bases not matched to a gene: 6. Here the CDR3 reads CASSLTGQHNSPLHF. CDR3 nucleotides: TGTGCCAGTAGTCTTACGGGACAGCATAATTCACCCCTCCACTTT.

The V gene is TRBV14, the J gene TRBJ1-2; D possibly corresponds to TRBD1 (5 bases). V lost 4 bases and J lost 6, with 15 bases in between. The germline CDR1 and CDR2 sequences are SGHDN and FVKESK. CDR3 length: 14 residues. The CDR3 spells CASSPGGWGHGYTF. The CDR3 DNA reads as TGTGCCAGCAGCCCGGGGGGATGGGGCCATGGCTACACCTTC.

V gene TRBV4-2 combines with J gene TRBJ2-5; 13 bases agree with TRBD2. The junction had 8 bases not matched to a gene; V was cut back by 1 base and J by 0 bases. The CDR3 is 19 amino acids. The germline V gene has CDR1 LGHNA and CDR2 YNFKEQ. Written as DNA, the CDR3 is TGTGCCAGCAGCCAAGGGAGGACTAGCGGGGGCGGGTACCAAGAGACCCAGTACTTC. Its protein is CASSQGRTSGGGYQETQYF.

The chain employs TRBV28 and TRBJ1-3, with 9 nucleotides matching TRBD1. Germline lookup yields CDR1 MDHEN and CDR2 SYDVKM. V shed 5 bases, J shed 4 bases, and the junction held 9 bases outside the gene matches. This CDR3 contains 16 residues. The CDR3 DNA reads TGTGCCAGCAGTCCCGGGACAGGGCACGGCGGAAACACCATATATTTT. It encodes CASSPGTGHGGNTIYF.

V gene TRBV7-6 combines with J gene TRBJ2-2; 13 bases align to TRBD2. The CDR3 loop spans 19 amino acids. The germline V gene encodes CDR1 SGHVS and CDR2 FNYEAQ. The J segment lost 3 bases and the V segment lost 5 bases, leaving 12 bases of the junction unmatched. The chain's CDR3 is CASSLTLAGGYDHTGELFF. CDR3 coding DNA: TGTGCCAGCAGCCTTACACTAGCGGGGGGGTATGACCACACCGGGGAGCTGTTTTTT. The variable domain in full, completed from reference TRBV7-6 and TRBJ2-2, reads GAGVSQSPRYKVTKRGQDVALRCDPISGHVSLYWYRQALGQGPEFLTYFNYEAQQDKSGLPNDRFSAERPEGSISTLTIQRTEQRDSAMYRCASSLTLAGGYDHTGELFFGEGSRLTVL.

The chain has TRBV2 and TRBJ1-2, with 9 bases that match TRBD1. CDR3 size: 15 residues. J was trimmed by 5 bases and V by 0 bases; bases with no gene match: 4. Germline CDR1 and CDR2: SNHLY and FYNNEI. The CDR3 DNA follows: TGTGCCAGCAGTGAAGCGGGAGACAGGGGGTATGGCTACACCTTC. This translates into CASSEAGDRGYGYTF.

In its sample, this clone was seen once. The CDR3 here is CASSLGGPYEQYF. DNA of the CDR3: TGTGCCAGCAGCCTGGGGGGACCTTACGAGCAGTACTTC. This sequence joins TRBV7-9 and TRBJ2-7, with D maybe TRBD2 (6 bases). This CDR3 contains 13 residues. V lost 5 bases to trimming and J lost 4 bases, with 12 bases between them. CDR1 is SEHNR and CDR2 is FQNEAQ in the germline V gene (reference sequence).

V is TRBV30 and J is TRBJ1-1; D call uncertain. The V and J ends lost 2 bases and 4 bases respectively, with 14 bases between them. This CDR3 spans 14 amino acids. Germline V gene lookup returns CDR1 GTSNPN and CDR2 SVGIG (reference sequence). The CDR3 DNA sequence: TGTGCCTGGAGTTTATTGGGCGGGCGCACTGAAGCTTTCTTT. It codes for CAWSLLGGRTEAFF. The full variable domain, completed using reference TRBV30 and TRBJ1-1, is SQTIHQWPATLVQPVGSPLSLECTVEGTSNPNLYWYRQAAGRGLQLLFYSVGIGQISSEVPQNLSASRPQDRQFILSSKKLLLSDSGFYLCAWSLLGGRTEAFFGQGTRLTVV.

The chain couples TRBV7-9 to TRBJ2-7, with a possible D match to TRBD1 (6 bases). Trimming pared 5 bases from V and 2 bases from J, leaving 16 bases between. CDR3 length: 15 residues. Germline CDR1 and CDR2: SEHNR and FQNEAQ (reference sequence). The CDR3 reads CASSGRPGATYEQYF. CDR3 sequence (DNA): TGTGCCAGCAGCGGGCGCCCAGGGGCCACCTACGAGCAGTACTTC.